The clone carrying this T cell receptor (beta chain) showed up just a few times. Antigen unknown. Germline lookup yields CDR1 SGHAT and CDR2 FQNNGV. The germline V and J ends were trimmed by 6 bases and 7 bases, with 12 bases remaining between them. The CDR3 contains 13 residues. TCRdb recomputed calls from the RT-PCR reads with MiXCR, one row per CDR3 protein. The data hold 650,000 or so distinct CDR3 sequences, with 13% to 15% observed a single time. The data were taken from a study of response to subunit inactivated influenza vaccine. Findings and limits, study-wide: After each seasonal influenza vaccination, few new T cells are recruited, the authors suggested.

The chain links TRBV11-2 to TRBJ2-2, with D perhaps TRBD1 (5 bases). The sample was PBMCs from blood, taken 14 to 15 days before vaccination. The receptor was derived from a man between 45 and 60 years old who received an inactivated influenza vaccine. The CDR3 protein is CASRIRADGELFF. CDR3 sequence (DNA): TGTGCCAGCAGGATCAGGGCGGACGGGGAGCTGTTTTTT.